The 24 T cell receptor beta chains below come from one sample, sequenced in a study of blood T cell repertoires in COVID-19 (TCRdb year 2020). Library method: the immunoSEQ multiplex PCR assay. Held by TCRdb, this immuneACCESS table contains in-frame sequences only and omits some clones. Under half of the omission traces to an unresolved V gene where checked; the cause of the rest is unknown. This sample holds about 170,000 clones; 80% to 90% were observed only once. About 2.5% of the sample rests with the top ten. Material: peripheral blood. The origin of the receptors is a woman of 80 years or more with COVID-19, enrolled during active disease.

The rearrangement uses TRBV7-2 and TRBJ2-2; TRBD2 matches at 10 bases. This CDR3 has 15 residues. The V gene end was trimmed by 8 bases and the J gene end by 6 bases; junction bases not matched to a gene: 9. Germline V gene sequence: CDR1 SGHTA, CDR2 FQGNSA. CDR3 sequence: CASRKAGGLPGELFF. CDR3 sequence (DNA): TGTGCCAGCCGCAAAGCGGGGGGGCTTCCCGGGGAGCTGTTTTTT.

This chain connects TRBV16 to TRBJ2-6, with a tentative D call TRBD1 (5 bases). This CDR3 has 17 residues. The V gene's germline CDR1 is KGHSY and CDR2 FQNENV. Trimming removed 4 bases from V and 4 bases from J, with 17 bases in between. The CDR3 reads CASSLLPGAVGANVLTF. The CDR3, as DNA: TGTGCCAGCAGCCTGCTCCCTGGGGCTGTAGGGGCCAACGTCCTGACTTTC.

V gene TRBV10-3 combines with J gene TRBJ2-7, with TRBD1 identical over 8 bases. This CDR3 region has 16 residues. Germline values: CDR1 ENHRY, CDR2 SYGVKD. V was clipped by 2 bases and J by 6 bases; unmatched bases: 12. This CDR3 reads CAISERAGQGVSEQYF. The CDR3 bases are TGTGCCATCAGTGAGCGAGCCGGACAGGGTGTTAGCGAGCAGTACTTC.

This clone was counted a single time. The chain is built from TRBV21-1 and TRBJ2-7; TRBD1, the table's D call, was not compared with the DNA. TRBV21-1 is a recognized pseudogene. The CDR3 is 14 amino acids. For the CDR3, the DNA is TGTGCCAGCAGCCGAGACAGGCCGACCTACGAGCAGTACTTC. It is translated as CASSRDRPTYEQYF.

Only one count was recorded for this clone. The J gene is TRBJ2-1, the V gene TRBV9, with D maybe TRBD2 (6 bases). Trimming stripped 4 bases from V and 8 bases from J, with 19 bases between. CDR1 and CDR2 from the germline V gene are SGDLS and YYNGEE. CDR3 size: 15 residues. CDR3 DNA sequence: TGTGCCAGCAGCACCCGGGACTGGGGGACCGATGAGCAGTTCTTC. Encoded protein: CASSTRDWGTDEQFF.

DNA for the CDR3: TGTGCCAGCAGGTTACACGATTCACCCCTCCACTTT. It encodes CASRLHDSPLHF. This chain joins TRBV2 and TRBJ1-6; D not resolved. CDR3 length equals 12 residues. Per the germline V gene, CDR1 is SNHLY and CDR2 is FYNNEI. Deletions cut 6 bases from V and 8 bases from J, with 8 bases between.

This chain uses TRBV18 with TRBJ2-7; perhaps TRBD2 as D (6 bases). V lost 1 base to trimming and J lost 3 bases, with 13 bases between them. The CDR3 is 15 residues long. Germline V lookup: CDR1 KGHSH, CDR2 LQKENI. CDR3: CASSPLVAELYEQYF. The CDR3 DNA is TGTGCCAGCTCACCACTCGTAGCGGAACTCTACGAGCAGTACTTC.

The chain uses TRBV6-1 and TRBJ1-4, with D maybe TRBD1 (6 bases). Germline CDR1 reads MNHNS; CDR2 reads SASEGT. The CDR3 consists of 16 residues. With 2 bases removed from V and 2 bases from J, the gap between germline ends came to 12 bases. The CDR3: CASSEFRGSTNEKLFF. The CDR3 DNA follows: TGTGCCAGCAGTGAATTTAGGGGGTCGACTAATGAAAAACTGTTTTTT.

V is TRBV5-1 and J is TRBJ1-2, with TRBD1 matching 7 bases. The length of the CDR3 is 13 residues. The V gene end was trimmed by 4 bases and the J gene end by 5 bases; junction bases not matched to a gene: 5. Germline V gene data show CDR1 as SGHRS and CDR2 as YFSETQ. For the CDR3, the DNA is TGCGCCAGCAGCGTACAGGGGAGATATGGCTACACCTTC. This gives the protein CASSVQGRYGYTF.

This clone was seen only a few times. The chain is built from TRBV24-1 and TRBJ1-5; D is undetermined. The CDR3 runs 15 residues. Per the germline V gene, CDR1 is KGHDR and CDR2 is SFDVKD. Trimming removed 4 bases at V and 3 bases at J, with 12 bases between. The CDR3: CATSDPSGVNQPQHF. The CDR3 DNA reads TGTGCCACCAGTGACCCTTCGGGAGTCAATCAGCCCCAGCATTTT.

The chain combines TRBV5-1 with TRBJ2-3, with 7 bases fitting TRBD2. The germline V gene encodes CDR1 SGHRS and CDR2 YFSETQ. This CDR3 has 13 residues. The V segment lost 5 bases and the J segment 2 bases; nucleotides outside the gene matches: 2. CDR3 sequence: CASSTSDTDTQYF. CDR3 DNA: TGCGCCAGCAGTACTAGCGACACAGATACGCAGTATTTT.

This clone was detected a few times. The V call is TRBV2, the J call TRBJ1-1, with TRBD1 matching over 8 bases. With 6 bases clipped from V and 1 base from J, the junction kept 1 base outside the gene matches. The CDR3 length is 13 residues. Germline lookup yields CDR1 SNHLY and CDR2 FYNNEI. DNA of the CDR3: TGTGCCAGCAGAGGGACAGGGAACACTGAAGCTTTCTTT. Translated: CASRGTGNTEAFF.

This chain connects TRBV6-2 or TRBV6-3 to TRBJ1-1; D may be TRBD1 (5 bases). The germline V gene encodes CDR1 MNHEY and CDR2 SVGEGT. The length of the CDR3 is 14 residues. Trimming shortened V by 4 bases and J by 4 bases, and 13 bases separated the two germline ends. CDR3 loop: CASSFTGSGTEAFF. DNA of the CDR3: TGTGCCAGCAGTTTCACAGGCTCGGGCACTGAAGCTTTCTTT.

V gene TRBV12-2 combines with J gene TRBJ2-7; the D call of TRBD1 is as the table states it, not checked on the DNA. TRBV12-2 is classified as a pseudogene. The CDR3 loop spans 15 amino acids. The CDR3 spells CASRLTGGFSYEQYF. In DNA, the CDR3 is TGTGCAAGTCGCTTAACAGGGGGATTCTCCTACGAGCAGTACTTC.

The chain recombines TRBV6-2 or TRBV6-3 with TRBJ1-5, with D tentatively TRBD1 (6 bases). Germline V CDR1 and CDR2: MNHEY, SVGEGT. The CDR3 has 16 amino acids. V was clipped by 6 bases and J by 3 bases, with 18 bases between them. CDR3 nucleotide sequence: TGTGCCAGCAGCCCCGCACGAACAGGGTACAATCAGCCCCAGCATTTT. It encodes CASSPARTGYNQPQHF.

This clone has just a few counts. CDR3 loop: CASSKLEGQATDTQYF. In nucleotides, the CDR3 is TGTGCCAGCAGCAAACTCGAAGGACAGGCCACAGATACGCAGTATTTT. This chain uses TRBV21-1 with TRBJ2-3; TRBD1, as called in the table, went unchecked against the DNA. TRBV21-1 is classified as a pseudogene. The CDR3 contains 16 residues.

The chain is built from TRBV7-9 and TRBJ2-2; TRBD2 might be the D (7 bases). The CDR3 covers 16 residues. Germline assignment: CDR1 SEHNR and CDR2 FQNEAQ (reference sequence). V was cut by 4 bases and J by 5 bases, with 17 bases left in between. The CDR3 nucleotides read TGTGCCAGCAGCTACCTGAGGGGGGGAGAAACCGGGGAGCTGTTTTTT. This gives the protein CASSYLRGGETGELFF.

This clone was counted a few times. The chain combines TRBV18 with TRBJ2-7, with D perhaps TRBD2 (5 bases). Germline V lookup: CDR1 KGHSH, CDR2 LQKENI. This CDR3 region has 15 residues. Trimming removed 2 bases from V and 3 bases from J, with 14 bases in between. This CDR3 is CASSPITAVDYEQYF. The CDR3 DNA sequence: TGTGCCAGCTCACCAATAACAGCGGTAGACTACGAGCAGTACTTC.

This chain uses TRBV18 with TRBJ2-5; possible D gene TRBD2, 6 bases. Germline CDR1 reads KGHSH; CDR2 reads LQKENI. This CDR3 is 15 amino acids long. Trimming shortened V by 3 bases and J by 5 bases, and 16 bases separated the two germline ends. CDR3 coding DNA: TGTGCCAGCTCACCCCGCGGGGCTTGGAGGGAGACCCAGTACTTC. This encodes CASSPRGAWRETQYF.

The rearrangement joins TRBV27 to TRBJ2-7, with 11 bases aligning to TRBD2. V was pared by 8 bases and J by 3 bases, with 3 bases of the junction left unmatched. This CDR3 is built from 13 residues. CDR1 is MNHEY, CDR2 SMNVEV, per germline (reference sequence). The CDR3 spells CASRTSGLYEQYF. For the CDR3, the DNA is TGTGCCAGCCGGACTAGCGGGCTCTACGAGCAGTACTTC.

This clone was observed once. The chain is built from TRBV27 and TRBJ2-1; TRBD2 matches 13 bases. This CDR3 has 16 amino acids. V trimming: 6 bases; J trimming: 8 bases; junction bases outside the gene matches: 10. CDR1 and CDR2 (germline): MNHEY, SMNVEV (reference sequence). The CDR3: CASRRLGLAGADEQFF. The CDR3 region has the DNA TGTGCCAGCAGGAGGCTCGGACTAGCGGGAGCAGATGAGCAGTTCTTC.

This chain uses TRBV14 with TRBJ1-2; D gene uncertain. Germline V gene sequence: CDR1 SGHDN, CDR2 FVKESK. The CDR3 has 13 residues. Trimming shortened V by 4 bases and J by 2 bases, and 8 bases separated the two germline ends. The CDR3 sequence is CASSRGSNYGYTF. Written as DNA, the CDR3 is TGTGCCAGCAGCCGCGGCAGCAACTATGGCTACACCTTC.

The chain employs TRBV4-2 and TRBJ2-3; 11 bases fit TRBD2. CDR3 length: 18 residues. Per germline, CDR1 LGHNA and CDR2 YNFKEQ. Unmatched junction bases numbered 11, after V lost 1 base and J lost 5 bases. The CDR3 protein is CASSQGDSGRGARDTQYF. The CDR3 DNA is TGTGCCAGCAGCCAAGGGGATAGCGGGAGGGGGGCACGAGATACGCAGTATTTT.

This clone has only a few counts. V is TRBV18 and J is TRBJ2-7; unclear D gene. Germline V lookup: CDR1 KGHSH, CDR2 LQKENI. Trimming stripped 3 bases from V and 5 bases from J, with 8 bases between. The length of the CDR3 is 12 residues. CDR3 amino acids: CASSPLSHEQYF. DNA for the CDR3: TGTGCCAGCTCACCCCTATCACACGAGCAGTACTTC. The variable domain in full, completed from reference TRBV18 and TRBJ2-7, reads NAGVMQNPRHLVRRRGQEARLRCSPMKGHSHVYWYRQLPEEGLKFMVYLQKENIIDESGMPKERFSAEFPKEGPSILRIQQVVRGDSAAYFCASSPLSHEQYFGPGTRLTVT.